This T cell receptor beta chain originates from a study of blood T cells in healthy people across ages. This CDR3 region has 14 residues. Losses at the gene ends were 6 bases for V and 6 bases for J; bases not matched to a gene: 10. Germline V gives CDR1 MNHEY, CDR2 SVGEGT. Together with a sample-barcoded 5' primer, a J-beta primer mix was included in a second PCR lasting roughly 6 to 12 cycles. A template-switch adaptor with 12 random nucleotides tagged each cDNA molecule. No fewer than 2.5 million CDR3-containing paired-end reads came from each sample. One entry per CDR3 protein results from TCRdb running MiXCR on the 5' RACE reads. The table has fewer than 1.5 million distinct CDR3 sequences, about 40% seen once. PBMCs were isolated at a quantity of at least 6.5 million per sample.

The sequencing input was blood. This TCR derives from a woman aged 18-35 years in good health. The V call is TRBV6-2 or TRBV6-3, the J call TRBJ2-7; 8 bases line up with TRBD2. CDR3 in amino acids: CASSMPGLVSEQYF. CDR3 DNA: TGTGCCAGCAGCATGCCGGGACTAGTTAGCGAGCAGTACTTC.